The clone carrying this TCR beta chain was seen only a few times. Its antigen remains unidentified. These data are taken from a study of T cell repertoires in cytomegalovirus infection. Whole-study context: From public TCR beta signatures came an indication of both CMV infection and matching HLA type. Findings and caveats of the study: People with CMV and the relevant HLA were identified by cumulative public TCR beta family frequency. Clonotypes of TCR beta that were HLA-C-restricted and CMV-specific dominated the ex vivo response.

CDR1 is MNHEY and CDR2 is SVGEGT in the germline V gene. V was trimmed by 2 bases and J by 0 bases, leaving 22 bases between them. CDR3 size: 19 residues. In TCRdb, the reads were re-called with MiXCR into one record per CDR3 protein. In the table there are 130,000 or so distinct CDR3 sequences, under 8.5% of which are singletons. The sequencing input was PBMCs. The source of this sequence is a human donor in good health (CMV status not recorded). Some clones in this sample may be carry-over from other donors' samples. The chain employs TRBV6-2 or TRBV6-3 and TRBJ2-5, with D perhaps TRBD1 or TRBD2 (5 bases each). This chain's CDR3 is CASSYPTEEGPVYQETQYF. The CDR3 DNA reads TGTGCCAGCAGTTACCCGACGGAAGAGGGACCCGTGTACCAAGAGACCCAGTACTTC.